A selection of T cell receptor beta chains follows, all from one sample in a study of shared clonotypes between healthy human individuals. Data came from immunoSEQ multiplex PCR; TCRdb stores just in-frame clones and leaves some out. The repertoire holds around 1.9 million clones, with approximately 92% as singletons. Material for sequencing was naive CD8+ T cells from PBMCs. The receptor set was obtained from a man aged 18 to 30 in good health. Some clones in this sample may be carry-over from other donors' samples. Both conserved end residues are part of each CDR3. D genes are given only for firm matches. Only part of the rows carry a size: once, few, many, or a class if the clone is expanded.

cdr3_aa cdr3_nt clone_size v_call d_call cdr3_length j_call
CASSQDIGQYNEQFF TGTGCCAGCAGCCAAGATATTGGGCAGTACAATGAGCAGTTCTTC NA TRBV14 NA 15 TRBJ2-1
CASRPGRGLGNTIYF TGTGCCAGCAGGCCAGGTCGAGGGTTAGGAAACACCATATATTTT NA TRBV6-5 NA 15 TRBJ1-3
CASSAMSGWGTDTQYF TGTGCCAGTAGTGCCATGTCAGGGTGGGGCACAGATACGCAGTATTTT NA TRBV19 NA 16 TRBJ2-3
CASSVVDVGEGLYNEQFF TGTGCCAGCAGCGTAGTGGACGTCGGGGAGGGCCTGTACAATGAGCAGTTCTTC NA TRBV9 TRBD2 18 TRBJ2-1
CASSLQGNSGNTIYF TGTGCCAGCAGTTTACAGGGCAACTCTGGAAACACCATATATTTT NA TRBV27 NA 15 TRBJ1-3
CASSPAGSGEGINQPQHF TGTGCCAGCAGCCCGGCCGGGTCAGGGGAGGGGATCAATCAGCCCCAGCATTTT NA TRBV7-3 NA 18 TRBJ1-5
CASSESSLPYEQYF TGCGCCAGCAGTGAGTCGAGTCTACCCTACGAGCAGTACTTC NA TRBV10-2 NA 14 TRBJ2-7
CSVEDRGNEQFF TGCAGCGTTGAAGACAGGGGCAATGAGCAGTTCTTC NA TRBV29-1 NA 12 TRBJ2-1
CASTREVAGVFGEQYF TGTGCCAGCACCCGGGAGGTAGCGGGAGTTTTCGGCGAGCAGTACTTC NA TRBV7-9 TRBD2 16 TRBJ2-7
CASSGQGNPSRPYGYTF TGTGCCAGCAGTGGACAGGGGAACCCTTCCAGACCCTATGGCTACACCTTC NA TRBV2 TRBD1 17 TRBJ1-2
CASSLLYGNEQYF TGTGCCAGCAGTTTACTATACGGTAACGAGCAGTACTTC NA TRBV27 NA 13 TRBJ2-7
CASGSHEQYF TGTGCCAGCGGGTCCCACGAGCAGTACTTC NA TRBV27 NA 10 TRBJ2-7
CASSPPGQRFAAYGYTF TGTGCCAGCAGCCCTCCGGGACAAAGATTTGCCGCCTATGGCTACACCTTC once TRBV11-2 NA 17 TRBJ1-2
CASSSRQGWDQPQHF TGTGCCAGCAGCTCAAGACAGGGGTGGGATCAGCCCCAGCATTTT NA TRBV7-8 TRBD1 15 TRBJ1-5
CASSRGQETTYEQYF TGTGCCAGCAGCCGGGGACAGGAGACTACCTACGAGCAGTACTTC NA TRBV2 TRBD1 15 TRBJ2-7
CASSQERLAYEQYF TGCGCCAGCAGCCAAGAACGACTAGCGTACGAGCAGTACTTC once TRBV4-3 TRBD2 14 TRBJ2-7
CASSPGGGETQYF TGTGCCAGCAGCCCAGGGGGGGGAGAGACCCAGTACTTC few TRBV7-9 NA 13 TRBJ2-5
CASSHRGSGDPYEQYF TGTGCCAGCAGCCACCGGGGGAGCGGGGATCCCTACGAGCAGTACTTC NA TRBV11-2 TRBD2 16 TRBJ2-7
CASSFSPNLGSYEQYF TGTGCCAGCAGCTTTTCCCCGAATTTGGGATCCTACGAGCAGTACTTC NA TRBV5-5 NA 16 TRBJ2-7
CASSLWAGNQPQHF TGTGCCAGCAGTTTATGGGCAGGCAATCAGCCCCAGCATTTT NA TRBV27 NA 14 TRBJ1-5
CASSFVGVNDGYTF TGTGCCAGCAGTTTCGTCGGAGTGAACGATGGCTACACCTTC NA TRBV7-9 NA 14 TRBJ1-2
CAISSGTIQETQYF TGTGCCATCAGCTCCGGGACTATTCAAGAGACCCAGTACTTC NA TRBV10-3 TRBD2 14 TRBJ2-5
CASSLGLAGYANTGELFF TGCGCCAGCAGCCTAGGACTAGCGGGATACGCGAACACCGGGGAGCTGTTTTTT NA TRBV4-1 TRBD2 18 TRBJ2-2
CASSEAGTGTYEQYF TGCGCCAGCAGTGAGGCCGGGACAGGGACTTACGAGCAGTACTTC NA TRBV10-2 TRBD1 15 TRBJ2-7
CASSIRDRWYEQYF TGTGCCAGCAGTATCCGGGACAGGTGGTACGAGCAGTACTTC NA TRBV27 TRBD1 14 TRBJ2-7
CASSPTPTLTGNLREQYF TGTGCCAGCAGCCCAACCCCCACACTTACAGGGAATCTACGCGAGCAGTACTTC once TRBV27 NA 18 TRBJ2-7
CASSGDWRESTDTQYF TGTGCCAGCAGTGGGGATTGGCGGGAAAGCACAGATACGCAGTATTTT NA TRBV28 NA 16 TRBJ2-3
CASSIPGSSYEQYF TGTGCCAGTAGTATCCCAGGGTCCTCCTACGAGCAGTACTTC NA TRBV19 NA 14 TRBJ2-7
CASSIDQVGTDTQYF TGTGCCAGTAGTATCGACCAAGTCGGCACAGATACGCAGTATTTT NA TRBV19 NA 15 TRBJ2-3
CASSLRGLGGPGQPQHF TGTGCCAGCAGTTTGCGGGGGCTGGGGGGCCCCGGGCAGCCCCAGCATTTT once TRBV27 NA 17 TRBJ1-5
CASSITGNYEQYF TGTGCCAGTAGTATAACGGGGAACTACGAGCAGTACTTC NA TRBV19 NA 13 TRBJ2-7
CASYTLNYGYTF TGTGCCAGTTACACCCTTAACTATGGCTACACCTTC NA TRBV19 NA 12 TRBJ1-2
CASSAGQGLRADTQYF TGTGCCAGCAGCGCCGGACAGGGTTTGAGGGCAGATACGCAGTATTTT NA TRBV9 TRBD1 16 TRBJ2-3
CSVDDPARGNEQFF TGCAGCGTTGATGACCCAGCGCGGGGCAATGAGCAGTTCTTC once TRBV29-1 NA 14 TRBJ2-1
CAISDNLNTEAFF TGTGCCATCAGTGACAATTTAAACACTGAAGCTTTCTTT NA TRBV10-3 NA 13 TRBJ1-1
CASTHRDRDADTQYF TGTGCCAGCACCCACCGGGACAGGGACGCAGATACGCAGTATTTT NA TRBV5-5 TRBD1 15 TRBJ2-3
CASSVAEGYEQYF TGTGCCAGCAGCGTAGCTGAGGGATACGAGCAGTACTTC NA TRBV9 NA 13 TRBJ2-7
CATSIRTTGELFF TGTGCCACCAGCATCAGGACGACCGGGGAGCTGTTTTTT NA TRBV15 NA 13 TRBJ2-2
CASRGTGQPEAFF TGTGCCAGCCGGGGGACAGGCCAGCCCGAGGCTTTCTTT NA TRBV7-9 TRBD1 13 TRBJ1-1
CASTPRGGALGGYTF TGTGCCAGCACCCCAAGGGGGGGCGCCTTGGGTGGCTACACCTTC NA TRBV27 NA 15 TRBJ1-2
CASSLSSGRYYEQYF TGTGCCAGCAGTTTATCAAGCGGGAGGTACTACGAGCAGTACTTC once TRBV27 TRBD2 15 TRBJ2-7
CASSQDYGLSYEQYF TGTGCCAGCAGCCAAGATTATGGACTGTCCTACGAGCAGTACTTC NA TRBV4-2 NA 15 TRBJ2-7
CASSLERDHTDTQYF TGCGCCAGCAGCTTGGAGCGGGACCACACAGATACGCAGTATTTT NA TRBV5-1 TRBD2 15 TRBJ2-3
CASSYGGSNYGYTF TGTGCCAGCAGTTACGGGGGTTCTAACTATGGCTACACCTTC NA TRBV6-5 NA 14 TRBJ1-2
CASSSRTGGVYEQYF TGTGCCAGCAGCTCCCGAACAGGGGGCGTCTACGAGCAGTACTTC once TRBV14 TRBD1 15 TRBJ2-7
CASSPHPNYEQYF TGCGCCAGCAGCCCCCATCCTAACTACGAGCAGTACTTC NA TRBV4-3 NA 13 TRBJ2-7